This TCR beta chain derives from a study of T cell repertoires in cytomegalovirus infection. Using its own MiXCR run on the reads, TCRdb lists one record per CDR3 protein. The sample includes some 310,000 distinct CDR3 sequences, roughly 25% of them seen just once. Regarding this clonotype: Its matching antigen is unknown.

The CDR3 is made up of 14 amino acids. V trimming: 1 base; J trimming: 4 bases; junction bases outside the gene matches: 4. The germline CDR1 and CDR2 sequences are SGHNT and YYREEE (reference sequence). This TCR was sampled from a human donor in good health (CMV status not recorded). Some clones in this sample may be carry-over from other donors' samples. This sample comprised cultured PBMCs, obtained from culture after CMV antigen stimulation. This chain joins TRBV5-4 and TRBJ2-7, with TRBD1 matching over 8 bases. CDR3 nucleotides: TGTGCCAGCAGCTTGAGGGACAGGTATTACGAGCAGTACTTC. It specifies CASSLRDRYYEQYF. Full variable domain (remainder filled in from reference TRBV5-4 and TRBJ2-7): ETGVTQSPTHLIKTRGQQVTLRCSSQSGHNTVSWYQQALGQGPQFIFQYYREEENGRGNFPPRFSGLQFPNYSSELNVNALELDDSALYLCASSLRDRYYEQYFGPGTRLTVT.